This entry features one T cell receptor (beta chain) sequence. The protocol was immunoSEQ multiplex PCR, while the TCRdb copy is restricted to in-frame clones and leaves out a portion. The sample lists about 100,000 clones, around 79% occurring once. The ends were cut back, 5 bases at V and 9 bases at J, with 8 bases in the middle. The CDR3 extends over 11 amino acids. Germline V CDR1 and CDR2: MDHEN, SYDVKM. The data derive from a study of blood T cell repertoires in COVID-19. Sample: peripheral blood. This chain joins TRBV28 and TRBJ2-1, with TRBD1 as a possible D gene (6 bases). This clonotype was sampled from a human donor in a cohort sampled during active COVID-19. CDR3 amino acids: CASSPGAEQFF. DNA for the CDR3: TGTGCCAGCAGTCCAGGGGCTGAGCAGTTCTTC. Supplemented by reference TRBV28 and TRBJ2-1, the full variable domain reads DVKVTQSSRYLVKRTGEKVFLECVQDMDHENMFWYRQDPGLGLRLIYFSYDVKMKEKGDIPEGYSVSREKKERFSLILESASTNQTSMYLCASSPGAEQFFGPGTRLTVL.